The next 5 T cell receptor beta chains were all read from a single sample in a study of blood T cell repertoires in COVID-19. TCRdb's table, derived via immunoSEQ multiplex PCR, lists solely in-frame clones and lacks some. The sample carries hundreds of thousands of clones, 75% to 90% recorded once. The specimen was peripheral blood. All receptors derive from a woman aged 45-65 years who had recovered from COVID-19.

The chain links TRBV9 to TRBJ1-5; D is ambiguous. Germline loops: CDR1 SGDLS, CDR2 YYNGEE. The CDR3 has 15 residues. The ends were cut back, 0 bases at V and 5 bases at J, with 12 bases in the middle. CDR3 sequence (DNA): TGTGCCAGCAGCGTAGGGGTCGGGGTCGATCAGCCCCAGCATTTT. It specifies CASSVGVGVDQPQHF.

This chain joins TRBV5-6 and TRBJ1-1; D not resolved. The germline V gene has CDR1 SGHDT and CDR2 YYEEEE. CDR3 size: 12 residues. Trimming stripped 0 bases from V and 6 bases from J, with 6 bases between. CDR3 bases: TGTGCCAGCAGCTTGGGTTCTTCTGAAGCTTTCTTT. Translated: CASSLGSSEAFF.

V gene TRBV5-1 combines with J gene TRBJ2-7; 10 bases map to TRBD1. The CDR3 has 15 amino acids. Germline-derived CDR1 and CDR2 are SGHRS and YFSETQ. J was trimmed by 6 bases and V by 0 bases; bases with no gene match: 6. CDR3 protein: CASSLAGTGVIEQYF. The CDR3, as DNA: TGCGCCAGCAGCTTGGCCGGGACAGGGGTAATCGAGCAGTACTTC.

The chain uses TRBV12-3 or TRBV12-4 and TRBJ1-2; D is unresolved. Trimming left V 1 base short and J 8 bases short, with 8 bases between. The CDR3 contains 12 residues. The CDR3 loop reads CASSLGPSGYTF. CDR3 bases: TGTGCCAGCAGTTTAGGGCCCTCCGGCTACACCTTC.

This sequence joins TRBV21-1 and TRBJ2-1; TRBD2 is the table's D call, not checked against the DNA. TRBV21-1 is termed a pseudogene. The CDR3 spans 14 residues. CDR3 bases: TGTGCCATCCCAGCGGGAACAGGCTACAATGAGCAGTTCTTC. Residues: CAIPAGTGYNEQFF.